These 13 T cell receptor beta chains were all obtained from the same sample, sequenced in a study of graft-versus-host responses after intestinal transplantation. For these receptors, no antigen is known. Only in-frame clones appear in the TCRdb table, and some are missing; sequencing was by immunoSEQ multiplex PCR. The sample includes 70,000 or so clones, roughly 84% of them seen just once. The specimen comprised unstimulated CD4+ T cells sorted from spleen or lymph node cells, sampled before transplant. These receptors all come from a human donor who was the organ donor for an intestinal transplant.

The rearrangement uses TRBV9 and TRBJ1-4; TRBD1 matches 11 bases. The J segment lost 4 bases and the V segment lost 7 bases, leaving 9 bases of the junction unmatched. The CDR3 length is 16 residues. Germline CDR1 SGDLS, CDR2 YYNGEE. CDR3 DNA sequence: TGTGCCAGCTCAAGGGACAGGGGGTCTGGTAATGAAAAACTGTTTTTT. This encodes CASSRDRGSGNEKLFF.

V and J are TRBV9 and TRBJ2-6; no reliable D call. This CDR3 is 16 amino acids long. CDR1 is SGDLS, CDR2 YYNGEE, per germline. The V end lost 0 bases, the J end lost 0 bases, and 7 bases lay between the germline ends. CDR3 bases: TGTGCCAGCAGCGTAGGCCCCAGCTCTGGGGCCAACGTCCTGACTTTC. Residues: CASSVGPSSGANVLTF.

The chain has TRBV6-4 and TRBJ2-3; weak D call: TRBD1 (6 bases). This CDR3 region has 17 residues. With 3 bases removed from V and 0 bases from J, the gap between germline ends came to 16 bases. Germline CDR1 is MRHNA and CDR2 is SNTAGT. This CDR3 reads CASSDQGTGTSTDTQYF. Written as DNA, the CDR3 is TGTGCCAGCAGTGATCAGGGAACAGGGACAAGCACAGATACGCAGTATTTT.

The V and J genes are TRBV6-6 and TRBJ1-1; 8 bases match TRBD1. The CDR3 runs 14 residues. From germline, CDR1 is MNHNY and CDR2 SVGAGI (reference sequence). Germline trimming cut 6 bases from V and 4 bases from J; bases unmatched to any gene: 7. CDR3 loop: CASSQTGVSTEAFF. The CDR3 region has the DNA TGTGCCAGCAGCCAGACAGGGGTGAGCACTGAAGCTTTCTTT.

CDR3 in amino acids: CASSPKKRGGLETQYF. CDR3 nucleotides: TGTGCCAGCAGTCCCAAGAAGCGGGGGGGCCTGGAGACCCAGTACTTC. The gene calls are TRBV6-6 and TRBJ2-5, with 10 bases that match TRBD2. Germline CDR1 MNHNY, CDR2 SVGAGI (reference sequence). This CDR3 is built from 16 residues. The J segment lost 5 bases and the V segment lost 5 bases, leaving 11 bases of the junction unmatched.

The rearrangement joins TRBV7-2 to TRBJ1-2, with 10 nucleotides matching TRBD1. V was clipped by 5 bases and J by 2 bases; unmatched bases: 5. The CDR3 spans 15 residues. Germline V gene sequence: CDR1 SGHTA, CDR2 FQGNSA. The CDR3 sequence: CASSEGQGSNYGYTF. The CDR3 DNA reads as TGTGCCAGCAGCGAGGGACAGGGGTCAAACTATGGCTACACCTTC.

The chain links TRBV15 to TRBJ1-5, with a possible D match to TRBD1 (6 bases). Germline lookup yields CDR1 LNHNV and CDR2 YYDKDF (reference sequence). The CDR3 consists of 18 residues. The V end was cut by 1 base, the J end by 2 bases, with 18 bases between. The DNA for the CDR3 is TGTGCCACCAGCAGAGTATGGGGTGGGGGCGCTGGCAATCAGCCCCAGCATTTT. Encoded protein: CATSRVWGGGAGNQPQHF.

This chain uses TRBV30 with TRBJ1-3; D perhaps matches TRBD1 (5 bases). The CDR3 extends over 14 amino acids. The V gene lost 1 base and the J gene lost 4 bases, with 11 bases spanning the gap. Germline CDR1 is GTSNPN and CDR2 is SVGIG (reference sequence). CDR3 amino acids: CAWSGGMGGNTIYF. CDR3 nucleotides: TGTGCCTGGAGTGGGGGCATGGGGGGAAACACCATATATTTT.

The chain employs TRBV7-2 and TRBJ2-3; the match to TRBD2 covers 7 bases. The junction had 6 bases not matched to a gene; V was cut back by 6 bases and J by 3 bases. This CDR3 contains 14 residues. Germline CDR1 SGHTA, CDR2 FQGNSA. CDR3 amino acids: CASSWDGGTDTQYF. As DNA, the CDR3 is TGTGCCAGCAGTTGGGACGGGGGGACAGATACGCAGTATTTT.

The chain combines TRBV6-1 with TRBJ2-7; possibly TRBD2 for D (5 bases). In germline, CDR1 is MNHNS, CDR2 SASEGT. The CDR3 has 15 residues. V dropped 7 bases and J dropped 0 bases, with 16 bases sitting between them. The CDR3 here is CASTRGSGDSYEQYV. In DNA, the CDR3 is TGTGCCAGCACCAGAGGGTCCGGGGACTCCTACGAGCAGTACGTC.

The chain uses TRBV28 and TRBJ2-5, with TRBD2 matching 9 bases. CDR3 length: 18 residues. Germline loops: CDR1 MDHEN, CDR2 SYDVKM. Losses at the gene ends were 4 bases for V and 3 bases for J; bases not matched to a gene: 15. Here the CDR3 reads CASSSYLLRGGVKETQYF. The CDR3 bases are TGTGCCAGCAGTTCTTATCTTTTGCGCGGGGGGGTTAAAGAGACCCAGTACTTC.

V is TRBV29-1 and J is TRBJ2-3; no firm D call. This CDR3 is built from 12 residues. V lost 3 bases, J lost 1 base, and 5 bases lay in between. Germline V gives CDR1 SQVTM, CDR2 ANQGSEA. The CDR3 DNA is TGCAGCGTTGACGAGGGCACAGATACGCAGTATTTT. The encoded protein is CSVDEGTDTQYF.

This chain joins TRBV19 and TRBJ1-6; 9 positions match TRBD1. The germline V gene has CDR1 LNHDA and CDR2 SQIVND (reference sequence). Trimming cost V 3 bases and J 8 bases; bases outside gene matches: 2. The CDR3 totals 14 residues. The CDR3 nucleotides read TGTGCCAGTAGTATTGACAGGGGGGATTCACCCCTCCACTTT. Its protein is CASSIDRGDSPLHF. The complete variable domain, with remaining parts taken from reference TRBV19 and TRBJ1-6, reads DGGITQSPKYLFRKEGQNVTLSCEQNLNHDAMYWYRQDPGQGLRLIYYSQIVNDFQKGDIAEGYSVSREKKESFPLTVTSAQKNPTAFYLCASSIDRGDSPLHFGNGTRLTVT.